The present TCR beta chain was sequenced within a study of blood T cells in healthy people across ages (dated by TCRdb to the mid-2010s). About the study as a whole: In model experiments, roughly one uniquely barcoded TCR beta cDNA molecule per two T cells was captured by template switching. To track age-related changes in TCR beta repertoire diversity, the study relied on deep sequencing normalized with unique cDNA molecular identifiers. Four age groups were formed from the donors: young (average approximately 15 years), middle-aged (just under 40), aged (more than 55) and long-lived (approximately 78). Two additional independent replicas of 1 million unique cDNA reads from the same blood draw were analyzed for two donors (one aged 18 to 29 and one aged 80 or older). Donors of different ages were randomly distributed across sequencing lanes to avoid experimental bias. Overall study results and their limits: Since profiling was done on bulk unsorted PBMCs, naive and antigen-experienced compartments could not be conclusively compared. Because the CMV infection status of the donors was unknown, age-related changes in expanded clonotypes may potentially have been confounded. A strong correlation was found between observed TCR beta diversity and the percentage of naive T cells measured by flow cytometry. Observed TCR beta diversity per million T cells fell roughly linearly with age, and a significant reduction was already apparent by age approximately 41. Compared with the aged group, more naive CD4+ T cells, fewer expanded clones and increased TCR diversity were shown by the long-lived group, suggesting age selection. Estimates of total diversity based on one million sequenced T cells were considered lower bounds and underestimates.

In the case of this clonotype: Which antigen it targets is not known. Nothing much larger sits one base from this clone, and base qualities are not available.

The CDR3 covers 14 residues, taking in both the cysteine and the phenylalanine. CDR3 DNA is the only sequence kept; it has 42 bases, read in frame from the first base. At the junction V is shortened by 5 bases and J by 1 base; bases outside the gene matches: 5. For CDR1 and CDR2, the germline V gene (reference sequence) lists DFQATT and SNEGSKA. The library was produced with 5' RACE. TCRdb lists the instrument as Illumina HiSeq 2500. A second roughly 7 to 12 cycle PCR used a sample-barcoded 5' primer and a J-beta primer mix. Each TCR beta cDNA molecule received a unique molecular identifier from a template-switch 5' adaptor carrying 12 random nucleotides. Each sample yielded at least 2.5 million CDR3-containing paired-end reads. First-strand cDNA was synthesized from all RNA with the Mint cDNA synthesis kit, primed by a TRBC-specific oligonucleotide. Following uracil-DNA glycosylase treatment, all cDNA underwent a first 18-cycle PCR with the universal primers M1SS and BC2_uni_R. The authors processed their data as follows. Each sample was normalized by randomly selecting 1 million high-quality reads, each carrying a distinct molecular identifier. Reads sharing molecular identifiers were discarded rather than binned into consensus sequences. MiTCR, run with a Q25 quality threshold and the strictest error-elimination algorithm, handled CDR3 identification, clonotype clustering and error correction. Lower-bound total TCR beta diversity was estimated with a nonparametric unseen species model using Euler transformation. The public reads were run again by TCRdb, first through fastp at Q25 and then through MiXCR, and only productive beta chains were kept. Each CDR3 protein gets just one entry, which takes the most common genes and DNA from the rows behind it. The V and J calls follow TCRdb's processing rather than the paper's. In all, the sample holds more than 800,000 distinct CDR3 sequences, and around 30% of those were seen once. Jointly, the top ten make up roughly 17% of the sample.

The roughly 39 donors, aged about 6 to 95 years, were systemically healthy Caucasian individuals from Russia. Each donor gave about 9.7 milliliters of peripheral blood, drawn into EDTA-treated Vacutainer tubes. Ficoll-Paque density-gradient centrifugation was used to isolate PBMCs, with at least 6.5 million per sample. Trizol reagent was used to extract total RNA from the PBMCs, yielding at least 6 micrograms per sample. For every donor, an aliquot of PBMCs went through flow cytometry to measure the percentages of naive CD45RAhigh/CD27high T cells. The chain uses TRBV20-1 and TRBJ2-3; a stretch of 8 junction bases matches TRBD2. Sequenced sample: blood. The clonotype was recovered from a woman older than 75 in good health. In nucleotides, the sequence is TGCAGTGCTTTAGCGGGACCCGGCACAGATACGCAGTATTTT. It is translated as CSALAGPGTDTQYF.